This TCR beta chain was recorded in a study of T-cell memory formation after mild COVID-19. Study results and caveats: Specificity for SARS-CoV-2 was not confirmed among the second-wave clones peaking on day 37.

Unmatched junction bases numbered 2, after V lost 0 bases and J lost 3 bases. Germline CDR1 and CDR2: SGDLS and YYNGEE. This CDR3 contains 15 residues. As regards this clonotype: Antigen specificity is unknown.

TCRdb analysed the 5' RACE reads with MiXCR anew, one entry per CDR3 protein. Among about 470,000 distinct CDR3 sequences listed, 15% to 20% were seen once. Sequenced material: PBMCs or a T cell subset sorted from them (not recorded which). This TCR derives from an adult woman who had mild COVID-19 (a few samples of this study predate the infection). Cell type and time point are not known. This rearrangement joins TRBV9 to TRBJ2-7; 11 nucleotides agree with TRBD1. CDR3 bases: TGTGCCAGCAGCGTAGGAGGGACAGGGGGCTACGAGCAGTACTTC. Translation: CASSVGGTGGYEQYF.